This TCR beta chain was identified during a study of T cell responses to AZD1222 COVID-19 vaccine (dated by TCRdb to the early 2020s). About the study as a whole: AZD1222 recipients whose second dose came at about 4 weeks and those whose second dose came at about 12 weeks were combined into one group, since spike-specific TCR depth and breadth did not differ between the two schedules. A total of approximately 240 trial participants underwent TCR sequencing, of whom about 210 had received two doses of AZD1222 and around 25 had received two doses of the MenACWY control vaccine. Enrollment into the trials was organized by age into subgroups of 18-55, 56-69 and 70-plus years, and those subgroups contained about 160, 30 and 59 TCR-sequenced participants, respectively. Findings and caveats that apply to the study as a whole: Because no day 14 peak-response samples were available, repertoires were characterized only after the peak T cell response. Conclusions about previously exposed vaccinees are limited, since just five to seven AZD1222 recipients were seropositive for SARS-CoV-2 at baseline. Vaccine-associated CD4 TCRs spanned the whole spike protein, with dominant responses in regions 160-218 and 743-854. Spike-specific TCR breadth and depth rose significantly after two AZD1222 doses compared with day 0 and with MenACWY recipients. In the small 56-69-year group, the increase in depth fell short of significance, most likely because of low power. Participants were mostly white British, with more females than males. The authors suggested clonal diversity may have been underestimated. Epitopes outside the regions mutated in the B.1.351 and B.1.1.7 variants were reportedly recognized by nearly half of the unique spike-specific TCRs.

CDR1 LNHDA and CDR2 SQIVND are derived from the germline V gene (reference sequence). For this chain, trimming is 3 bases at the V end and 5 bases at the J end, and the number of junction bases without a gene match is 18. Taken from cysteine to phenylalanine, the CDR3 has 19 residues. Of all the DNA, just the CDR3 is kept, 57 bases in frame from base 1. The CDR3 regions of human TCRbeta chains were analyzed by immunosequencing. For the original study's pipeline: Repertoire TCRs were checked for matches against a reference library of SARS-CoV-2-specific TCRs that had been generated using the MIRA antigen-specificity platform. Breadth meant the fraction of unique TCRs that were SARS-CoV-2-associated, whereas depth meant the fraction of total T cells that were SARS-CoV-2-associated. Using the MIRA data, every spike-specific TCR was mapped to the spike region that the TCR reacted to and assigned to either a CD4 or a CD8 class. Log10-transformed breadth and depth values were compared by one-way ANOVA with Sidak's multiple comparisons tests. This is the immuneACCESS table as TCRdb keeps it, with only in-frame sequences that have V and J called. A part of the clones is gone; compared with another copy, unresolved V genes explain less than half, and the rest is unexplained. Clone size and V and J calls were adopted from that table, with D and trimming inferred from the DNA. This sample has about 170,000 clones in its table, and 75% to 90% of those were observed once. The ten largest account for 6.9% of the sample.

The sample's time point, from its label and the paper: baseline before first vaccination. Vaccinee samples were obtained from the UK trials COV001 and COV002, which included a single-blind randomized controlled phase 2/3 trial of AZD1222 (ChAdOx1 nCoV-19) in healthy adults. For TCRbeta chain sequencing, PBMC samples from trial participants were taken at day 0 and at day 28 after the second dose. As to this clone: Its binding antigen is unknown. No per-base quality is available; no much larger clone lies one base away.

This receptor was identified in an adult in good health. The sample in question was peripheral blood, obtained on day 0 of AZD1222 vaccination. This sequence uses TRBV19 and TRBJ2-2; a stretch of 7 junction bases matches TRBD1. The CDR3 loop reads CASSMFSPGGFTETGELFF. The bases are TGTGCCAGTAGTATGTTCTCTCCAGGGGGATTCACAGAGACCGGGGAGCTGTTTTTT.